One sample yielded the 12 T cell receptor beta chains listed below, sequenced in a study of cytomegalovirus exposure and HLA in healthy donors. TCRdb keeps only in-frame clones here, not all; method: immunoSEQ multiplex PCR. The repertoire holds nearly 200,000 clones, with 70% to 85% as singletons. Sample: PBMCs. The receptors stem from a woman under 40 in good health and CMV-seropositive.

This clone was observed a few times. V and J are TRBV15 and TRBJ2-1; D may be TRBD2 (6 bases). The CDR3 totals 15 residues. Germline assignment: CDR1 LNHNV and CDR2 YYDKDF (reference sequence). V was trimmed by 0 bases and J by 5 bases, leaving 11 bases between them. The CDR3 nucleotides are TGTGCCACCAGCAGAGATGGCTGGGGGGACAATGAGCAGTTCTTC. It specifies CATSRDGWGDNEQFF.

The CDR3 region has the DNA TGTGCCAGCAGTTACAGAGGGTCGAACACTGAAGCTTTCTTT. Its protein is CASSYRGSNTEAFF. The chain uses TRBV6-5 and TRBJ1-1; D call uncertain. Trimming cost V 2 bases and J 1 base, with 8 bases left between them. The CDR3 is 14 residues long. Germline CDR1 reads MNHEY; CDR2 reads SVGAGI.

The chain links TRBV19 to TRBJ2-7, with a weak D call TRBD2 (6 bases). Germline CDR1 reads LNHDA; CDR2 reads SQIVND (reference sequence). V was cut by 3 bases and J by 7 bases, with 13 bases left in between. CDR3 size: 13 residues. DNA of the CDR3: TGTGCCAGTAGTATTGGCGGGGCCAGGGAGCAGTACTTC. This sequence encodes CASSIGGAREQYF.

The chain is built from TRBV29-1 and TRBJ2-5; 9 bases match TRBD1. This CDR3 has 15 residues. V trimming: 1 base; J trimming: 4 bases; junction bases outside the gene matches: 7. CDR1 and CDR2 from the germline V gene are SQVTM and ANQGSEA. The CDR3 here is CSVEVPPGQGETQYF. CDR3 bases: TGCAGCGTTGAAGTCCCTCCGGGACAGGGAGAGACCCAGTACTTC. Looking up the rest from reference TRBV29-1 and TRBJ2-5 gives the full variable domain: SAVISQKPSRDICQRGTSLTIQCQVDSQVTMMFWYRQQPGQSLTLIATANQGSEATYESGFVIDKFPISRPNLTFSTLTVSNMSPEDSSIYLCSVEVPPGQGETQYFGPGTRLLVL.

This clone was seen just once. The chain joins TRBV11-1 to TRBJ2-7; D perhaps matches TRBD1 (5 bases). V lost 1 base, J lost 6 bases, and 13 bases lay in between. The CDR3 totals 14 residues. In germline, CDR1 is SGHAT, CDR2 FQDESV (reference sequence). The chain's CDR3 is CASSLGRGKREQYF. The DNA of the CDR3 is TGTGCCAGCAGCTTAGGAAGGGGTAAACGCGAGCAGTACTTC.

V usage is TRBV6-1 and J usage is TRBJ2-6; no clear D gene. CDR1 and CDR2 (germline): MNHNS, SASEGT. This CDR3 contains 15 residues. Trimming cost V 4 bases and J 1 base, with 8 bases left between them. DNA of the CDR3: TGTGCCAGCAGTGTTGTAGTATCTGGGGCCAACGTCCTGACTTTC. The encoded protein is CASSVVVSGANVLTF.

The gene calls are TRBV6-1 and TRBJ2-7; D is perhaps TRBD2 (6 bases). This CDR3 is 14 amino acids long. The germline gives CDR1 MNHNS, CDR2 SASEGT. The V and J ends lost 6 bases and 0 bases respectively, with 12 bases between them. CDR3 bases: TGTGCCAGCAGCGCTGTGGACTACTCCTACGAGCAGTACTTC. Its protein product is CASSAVDYSYEQYF.

CDR3 in DNA: TGTGCCAGCAGTTCAGACAGCCCGTCCTACAATGAGCAGTTCTTC. This codes for CASSSDSPSYNEQFF. The genes are TRBV5-4 and TRBJ2-1; possibly TRBD1 for D (5 bases). V was trimmed by 5 bases and J by 1 base, leaving 13 bases between them. Germline V gives CDR1 SGHNT, CDR2 YYREEE (reference sequence). The CDR3 contains 15 residues.

The gene calls are TRBV30 and TRBJ1-2; D remains ambiguous. With 0 bases removed from V and 4 bases from J, the gap between germline ends came to 3 bases. Germline V gene sequence: CDR1 GTSNPN, CDR2 SVGIG (reference sequence). The CDR3 loop spans 11 amino acids. The CDR3 region is CAWSVLYGYTF. As DNA, the CDR3 is TGTGCCTGGAGTGTTCTCTATGGCTACACCTTC. The whole variable domain, filled in from reference TRBV30 and TRBJ1-2, reads SQTIHQWPATLVQPVGSPLSLECTVEGTSNPNLYWYRQAAGRGLQLLFYSVGIGQISSEVPQNLSASRPQDRQFILSSKKLLLSDSGFYLCAWSVLYGYTFGSGTRLTVV.

The chain joins TRBV6-6 to TRBJ2-7; 8 nucleotides align to TRBD2. This CDR3 has 15 residues. The germline gives CDR1 MNHNY, CDR2 SVGAGI (reference sequence). J gave up 4 bases and V 6 bases, and 11 bases lay outside the gene matches. Here the CDR3 DNA reads TGTGCCAGCAGCTACCCTGTGCGGGAGGCTTACGAGCAGTACTTC. Residues: CASSYPVREAYEQYF.

This sequence joins TRBV7-9 and TRBJ1-3; D perhaps matches TRBD1 (6 bases). This CDR3 spans 12 amino acids. Trimming removed 4 bases from V and 11 bases from J, with 12 bases in between. CDR1 is SEHNR, CDR2 FQNEAQ, per germline (reference sequence). CDR3: CASSSNEGAIYF. CDR3 sequence (DNA): TGTGCCAGCAGCTCGAACGAGGGGGCCATATATTTT. Full variable domain (remainder filled in from reference TRBV7-9 and TRBJ1-3): DTGVSQNPRHKITKRGQNVTFRCDPISEHNRLYWYRQTLGQGPEFLTYFQNEAQLEKSRLLSDRFSAERPKGSFSTLEIQRTEQGDSAMYLCASSSNEGAIYFGEGSWLTVV.

The chain recombines TRBV5-1 with TRBJ2-3; 10 bases agree with TRBD2. The CDR3 length is 15 residues. Germline assignment: CDR1 SGHRS and CDR2 YFSETQ. V lost 2 bases and J lost 1; bases outside the gene matches: 1. Here the CDR3 DNA reads TGCGCCAGCAGCTTTGGGACTAGCGGCACAGATACGCAGTATTTT. This translates into CASSFGTSGTDTQYF.